This entry concerns a single TCR beta chain. Its target is not known. The data stem from a study of a mutant IDH1 vaccine in newly diagnosed glioma. The wider study: It was radiotherapy, temozolomide, or both that patients received previously, with most receiving both.

Looked up from germline, CDR1 is MNHNY and CDR2 is SVGAGI (reference sequence). With 4 bases removed from V and 1 base from J, the gap between germline ends came to 11 bases. The CDR3 consists of 15 residues. The repertoire was sequenced with immunoSEQ multiplex PCR; TCRdb's copy has only in-frame clones and lacks some. Seen here are 52,000 or so clones, over 70% observed once, and the top ten hold approximately 6.2%. Time point: week 23, last vaccination. With topical imiquimod, each dose of the vaccine consisted of 300 ug of mutant IDH1 20-mer peptide. Study-level findings and limits: Pseudoprogression apparently lacked any relation to changes in top peripheral T cell clonotypes.

This sequence was found in a man in his forties with glioma. The source was PBMCs, collected from a glioma patient whose treatment included an IDH1 peptide vaccine. V usage is TRBV6-6 and J usage is TRBJ1-3, with D possibly TRBD1 on 5 matching bases. The CDR3 DNA is TGTGCCAGCAGTTTGGTAGGGGTTTCTGGAAACACCATATATTTT. Its protein product is CASSLVGVSGNTIYF.